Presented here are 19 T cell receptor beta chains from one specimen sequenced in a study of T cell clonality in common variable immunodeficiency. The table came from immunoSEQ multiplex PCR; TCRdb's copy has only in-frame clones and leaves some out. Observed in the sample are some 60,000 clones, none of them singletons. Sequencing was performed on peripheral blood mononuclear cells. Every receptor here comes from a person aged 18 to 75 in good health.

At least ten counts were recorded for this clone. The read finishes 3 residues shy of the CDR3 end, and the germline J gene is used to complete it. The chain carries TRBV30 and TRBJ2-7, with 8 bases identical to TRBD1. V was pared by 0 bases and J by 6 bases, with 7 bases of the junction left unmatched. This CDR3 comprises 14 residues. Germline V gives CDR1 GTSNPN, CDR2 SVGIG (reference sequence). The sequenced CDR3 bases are TGTGCCTGGAGTGTACGAGGACAGGGCGGCGAG. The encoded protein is CAWSVRGQGGE. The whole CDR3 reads CAWSVRGQGGEQYF.

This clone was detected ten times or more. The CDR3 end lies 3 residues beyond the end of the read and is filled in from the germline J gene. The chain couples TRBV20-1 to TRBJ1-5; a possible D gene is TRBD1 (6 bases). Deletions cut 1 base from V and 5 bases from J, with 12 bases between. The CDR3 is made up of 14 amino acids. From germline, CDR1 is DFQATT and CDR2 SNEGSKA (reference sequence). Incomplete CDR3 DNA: TGCAGTGCTAGAGGAATAGGGGGTCATCAGCCC. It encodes CSARGIGGHQP. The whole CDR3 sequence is CSARGIGGHQPQHF.

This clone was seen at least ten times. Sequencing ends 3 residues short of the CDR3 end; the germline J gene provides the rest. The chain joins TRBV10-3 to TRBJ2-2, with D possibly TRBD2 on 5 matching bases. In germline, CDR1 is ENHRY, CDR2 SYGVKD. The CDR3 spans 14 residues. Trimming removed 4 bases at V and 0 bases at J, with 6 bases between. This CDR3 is CAISGLTNTGELFF. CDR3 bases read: TGTGCCATCAGTGGACTAACGAACACCGGGGAG.

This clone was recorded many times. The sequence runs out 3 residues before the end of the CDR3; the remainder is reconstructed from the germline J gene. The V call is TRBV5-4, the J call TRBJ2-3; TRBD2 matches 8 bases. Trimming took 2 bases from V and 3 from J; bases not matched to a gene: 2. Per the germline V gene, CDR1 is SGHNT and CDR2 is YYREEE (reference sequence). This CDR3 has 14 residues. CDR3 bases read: TGTGCCAGCAGCTTAAGCGGGAGTACAGATACG. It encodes CASSLSGSTDT. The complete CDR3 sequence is CASSLSGSTDTQYF.

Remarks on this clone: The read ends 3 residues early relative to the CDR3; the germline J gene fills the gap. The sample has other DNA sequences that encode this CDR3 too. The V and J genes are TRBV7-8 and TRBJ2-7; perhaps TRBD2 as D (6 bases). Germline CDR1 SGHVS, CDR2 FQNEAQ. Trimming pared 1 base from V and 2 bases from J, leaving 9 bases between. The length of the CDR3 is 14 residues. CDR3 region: CASSLGGLAYEQYF. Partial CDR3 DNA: TGTGCCAGCAGCTTAGGGGGACTCGCCTACGAG.

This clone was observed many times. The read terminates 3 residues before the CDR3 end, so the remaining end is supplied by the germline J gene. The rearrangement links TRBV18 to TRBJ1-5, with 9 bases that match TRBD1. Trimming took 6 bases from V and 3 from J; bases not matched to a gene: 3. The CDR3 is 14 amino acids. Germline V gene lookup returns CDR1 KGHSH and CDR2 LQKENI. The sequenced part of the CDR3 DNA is TGTGCCAGCTCGAGGGACAGGGACAATCAGCCC. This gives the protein CASSRDRDNQP. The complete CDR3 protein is CASSRDRDNQPQHF.

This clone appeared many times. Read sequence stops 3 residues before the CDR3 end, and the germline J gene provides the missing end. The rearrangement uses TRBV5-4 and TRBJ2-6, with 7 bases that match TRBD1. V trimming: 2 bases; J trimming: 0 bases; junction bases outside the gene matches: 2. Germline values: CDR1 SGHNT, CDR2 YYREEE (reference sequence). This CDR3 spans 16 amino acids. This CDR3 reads CASSFGDSSGANVLTF. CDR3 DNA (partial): TGTGCCAGCAGCTTTGGGGACAGCTCTGGGGCCAACGTC.

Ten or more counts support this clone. The CDR3 region is CASSTQGRETQYF. Partial CDR3 DNA: TGTGCCAGTAGTACCCAGGGGCGGGAGACC. This sequence joins TRBV19 and TRBJ2-5; maybe TRBD1 (6 bases). The read terminates 3 residues before the CDR3 end, so the remaining end is supplied by the germline J gene. The CDR3 covers 13 residues. V was clipped by 4 bases and J by 5 bases, with 11 bases between them. CDR1 and CDR2 from the germline V gene are LNHDA and SQIVND (reference sequence).

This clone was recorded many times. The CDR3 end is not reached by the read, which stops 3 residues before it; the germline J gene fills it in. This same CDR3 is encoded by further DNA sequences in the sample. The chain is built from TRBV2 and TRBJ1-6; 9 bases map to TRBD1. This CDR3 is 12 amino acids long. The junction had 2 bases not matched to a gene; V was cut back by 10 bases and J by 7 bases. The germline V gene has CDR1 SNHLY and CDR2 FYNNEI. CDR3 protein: CATGQGNSPLHF. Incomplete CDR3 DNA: TGTGCCACCGGACAGGGGAATTCACCC. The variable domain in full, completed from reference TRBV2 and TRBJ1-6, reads EPEVTQTPSHQVTQMGQEVILRCVPISNHLYFYWYRQILGQKVEFLVSFYNNEISEKSEIFDDQFSVERPDGSNFTLKIRSTKLEDSAMYFCATGQGNSPLHFGNGTRLTVT.

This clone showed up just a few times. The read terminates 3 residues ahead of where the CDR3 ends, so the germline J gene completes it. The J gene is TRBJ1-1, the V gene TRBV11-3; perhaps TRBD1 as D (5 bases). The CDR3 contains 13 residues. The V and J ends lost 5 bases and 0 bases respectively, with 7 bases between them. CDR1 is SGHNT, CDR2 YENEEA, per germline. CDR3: CASSQGLNTEAFF. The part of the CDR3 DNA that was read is TGTGCCAGCAGCCAGGGCCTGAACACTGAA.

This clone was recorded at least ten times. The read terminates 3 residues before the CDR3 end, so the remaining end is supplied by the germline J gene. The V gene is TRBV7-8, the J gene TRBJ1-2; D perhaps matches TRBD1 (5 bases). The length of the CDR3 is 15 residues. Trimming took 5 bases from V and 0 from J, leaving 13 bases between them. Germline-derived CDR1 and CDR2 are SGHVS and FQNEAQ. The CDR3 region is CASSPTGATNYGYTF. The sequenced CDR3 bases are TGTGCCAGCAGCCCCACAGGAGCGACTAACTATGGC.

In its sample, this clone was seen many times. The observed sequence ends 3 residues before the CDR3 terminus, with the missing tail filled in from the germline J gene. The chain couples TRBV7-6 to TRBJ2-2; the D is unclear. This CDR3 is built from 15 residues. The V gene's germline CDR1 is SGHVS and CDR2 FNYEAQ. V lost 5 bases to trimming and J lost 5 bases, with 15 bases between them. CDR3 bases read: TGTGCCAGCAGCCCGCTTGACATGTTAACCGGGGAG. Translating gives CASSPLDMLTGE. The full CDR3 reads CASSPLDMLTGELFF.

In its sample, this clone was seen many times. Incomplete CDR3 DNA: TGTGCCTGGAGTACCGGGGTCGGGACAGGGGGCGCGAAAGGTTATGGC. Encoded protein: CAWSTGVGTGGAKGYG. In full, the CDR3 reads CAWSTGVGTGGAKGYGYTF. This chain uses TRBV30 with TRBJ1-2, with TRBD1 identical over 12 bases. The observed sequence ends 3 residues before the CDR3 terminus, with the missing tail filled in from the germline J gene. This CDR3 region has 19 residues. The germline gives CDR1 GTSNPN, CDR2 SVGIG (reference sequence). V was clipped by 2 bases and J by 5 bases; unmatched bases: 18.

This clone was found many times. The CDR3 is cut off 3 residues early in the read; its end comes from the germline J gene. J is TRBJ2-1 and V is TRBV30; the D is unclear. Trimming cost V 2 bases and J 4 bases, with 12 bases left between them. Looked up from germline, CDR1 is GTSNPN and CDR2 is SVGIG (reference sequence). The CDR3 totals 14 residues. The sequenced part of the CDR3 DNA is TGTGCCTGGAGTAGAGACGGGTCTTACAATGAG. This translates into CAWSRDGSYNE. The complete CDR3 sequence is CAWSRDGSYNEQFF.

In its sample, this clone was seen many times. The CDR3 sequence is CASSVEAGFGYEQYF. CDR3 DNA, as far as it was read: TGTGCCAGCAGCGTAGAGGCGGGATTCGGCTACGAG. This chain uses TRBV9 with TRBJ2-7, with D perhaps TRBD2 (6 bases). The CDR3 is cut off 3 residues early in the read; its end comes from the germline J gene. This CDR3 has 15 residues. Germline V lookup: CDR1 SGDLS, CDR2 YYNGEE. V was trimmed by 0 bases and J by 3 bases, leaving 13 bases between them.

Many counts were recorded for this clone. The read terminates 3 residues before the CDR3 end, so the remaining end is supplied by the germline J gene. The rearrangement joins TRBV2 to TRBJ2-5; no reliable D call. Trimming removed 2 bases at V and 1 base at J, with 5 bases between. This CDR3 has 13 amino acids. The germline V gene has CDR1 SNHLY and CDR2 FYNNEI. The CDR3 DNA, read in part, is TGTGCCAGCAGTGAACTAAGCCAAGAGACC. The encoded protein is CASSELSQET. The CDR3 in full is CASSELSQETQYF.

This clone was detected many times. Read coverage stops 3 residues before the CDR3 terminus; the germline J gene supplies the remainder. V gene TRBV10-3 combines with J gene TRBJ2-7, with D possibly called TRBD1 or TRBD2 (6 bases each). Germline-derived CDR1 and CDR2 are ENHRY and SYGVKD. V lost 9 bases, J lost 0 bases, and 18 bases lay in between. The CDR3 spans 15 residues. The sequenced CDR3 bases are TGTGCCATAGGCAGGAGGGGGAGAGACTCCTACGAG. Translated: CAIGRRGRDSYE. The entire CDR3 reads CAIGRRGRDSYEQYF.

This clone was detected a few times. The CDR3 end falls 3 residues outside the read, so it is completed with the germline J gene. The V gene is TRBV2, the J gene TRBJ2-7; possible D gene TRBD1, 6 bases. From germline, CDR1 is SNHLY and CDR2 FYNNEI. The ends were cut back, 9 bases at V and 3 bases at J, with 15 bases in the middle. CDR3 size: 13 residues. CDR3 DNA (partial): TGTGCCAGTACCCATGGGACAAACTACGAG. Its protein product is CASTHGTNYE. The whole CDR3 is CASTHGTNYEQYF.

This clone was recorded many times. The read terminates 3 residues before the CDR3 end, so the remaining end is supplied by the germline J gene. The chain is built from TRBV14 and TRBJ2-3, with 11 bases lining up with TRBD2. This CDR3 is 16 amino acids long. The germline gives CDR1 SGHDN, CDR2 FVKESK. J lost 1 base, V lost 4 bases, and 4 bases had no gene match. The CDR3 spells CASSPGSGRGTDTQYF. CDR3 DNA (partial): TGTGCCAGCAGCCCCGGTAGCGGGAGGGGCACAGATACG.